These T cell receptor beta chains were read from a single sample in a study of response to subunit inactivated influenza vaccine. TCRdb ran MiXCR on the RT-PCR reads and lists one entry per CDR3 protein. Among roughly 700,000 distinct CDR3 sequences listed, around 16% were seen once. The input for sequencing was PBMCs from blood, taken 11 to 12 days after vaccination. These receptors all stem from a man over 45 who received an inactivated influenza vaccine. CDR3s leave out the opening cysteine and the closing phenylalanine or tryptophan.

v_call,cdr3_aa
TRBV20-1,SARVQGATGELF
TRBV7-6,ARSSPGTGKEKLF
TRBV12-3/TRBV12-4,ASSLDLRSNTGELF
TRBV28,ASSFSRGGGNTIY
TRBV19,ASSTTTETGRRETQY
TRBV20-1,SASGGSGRGEDSQY
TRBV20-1,SARDWSVDSNQPQH
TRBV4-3,ASSRLWTSGSLSSYEQY
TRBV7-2,ASSPPGDTQY
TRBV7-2,ASSSDTGELF
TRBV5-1,ASRPGTGGMYEQY
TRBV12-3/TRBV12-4,ASSFGPNQETQY
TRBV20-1,SARDLVNTEAF
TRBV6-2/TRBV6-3,ASNIGTSGRSWSHNEQF
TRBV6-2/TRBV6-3,ASSYSIAGGLRNEQF
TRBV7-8,ASSLGWREVTGELF
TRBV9,ASSVVGGNTEELF
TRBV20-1,SARVSPGQGAF
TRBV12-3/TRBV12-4,ASIAGVSTDTQY
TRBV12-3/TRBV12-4,ASSSRTAGGPGETQY
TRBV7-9,ASSLERGGYEQY